The clone carrying this T cell receptor beta chain was counted between two and nine times. Its antigen remains unidentified. This sample was taken from a study of vaccination effects on CD4 cells after COVID-19. Regarding the study as a whole: There was marked clonal contraction among infection- and vaccine-induced clones late after vaccination.

Profiled with immunoSEQ multiplex PCR; TCRdb holds only in-frame clones, not every one. The sample lists approximately 24,000 clones; 81% were seen once. CDR1 SGHRS and CDR2 YFSETQ come from the germline V gene. This CDR3 has 15 amino acids. The ends were cut back, 4 bases at V and 4 bases at J, with 15 bases in the middle. Sequencing was preceded by expansion of antigen-specific CD4+ T cells with viral peptide pools in the ViraFEST assay. Around day 10 of culture, CD4+ T cells were separated out. Participants were vaccinated with two doses of either the BNT162b2 or mRNA-1273 vaccine. The study found no prior SARS-CoV-2 infection in the vaccine recipients, who tested negative for nucleocapsid antibodies. Each culture well received over 1.5 million PBMC. These cells were then cultured in IMDM with 9 to 10 IU/ml IL-2 and around 9.6 ug/ml peptides. The authors replaced half the medium with IL-2 medium on days 3 and 7.

This material consisted of CD4+ T cells from PBMCs cultured with SARS-CoV-2 spike peptides, taken after COVID-19 vaccination. This chain links TRBV5-1 with TRBJ2-1; possible D gene TRBD2, 6 bases. This TCR came from a human donor who received a COVID-19 vaccine. Some clones in this sample may be carry-over from other donors' samples. The CDR3 sequence is CASSNGGAAYNEQFF. The DNA of the CDR3 is TGCGCCAGCAGCAACGGCGGGGCGGCGTACAATGAGCAGTTCTTC.